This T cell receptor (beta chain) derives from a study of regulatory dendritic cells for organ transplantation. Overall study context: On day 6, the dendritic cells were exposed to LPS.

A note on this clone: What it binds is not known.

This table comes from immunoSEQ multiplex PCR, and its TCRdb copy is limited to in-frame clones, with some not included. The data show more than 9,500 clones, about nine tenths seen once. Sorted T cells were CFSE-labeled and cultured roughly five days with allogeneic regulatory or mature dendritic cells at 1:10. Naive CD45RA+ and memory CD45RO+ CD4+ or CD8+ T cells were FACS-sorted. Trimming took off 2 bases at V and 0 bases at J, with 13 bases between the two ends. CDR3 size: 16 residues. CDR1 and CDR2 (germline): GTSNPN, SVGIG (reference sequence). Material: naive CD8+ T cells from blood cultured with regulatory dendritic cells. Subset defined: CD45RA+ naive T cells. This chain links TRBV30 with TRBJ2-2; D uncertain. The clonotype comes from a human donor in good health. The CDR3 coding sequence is TGTGCCTGGAGTATAGGACCTCCACCGAACACCGGGGAGCTGTTTTTT. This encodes CAWSIGPPPNTGELFF.